This is a list of T cell receptor beta chains from one sample in a study of blood T cell repertoires in COVID-19. Libraries were prepared by immunoSEQ multiplex PCR; TCRdb keeps only in-frame clonotypes and omits some of them. The table lists 150,000 to 200,000 clones, 81% of them singletons. The material sequenced was peripheral blood. The receptors derive from a woman of 80 years or more with COVID-19, enrolled during active disease. The CDR3 runs from the conserved cysteine through the conserved F or W. D genes are given only for firm matches. Some rows mark clone size as missing; the rest say once, few, many or name a class of expanded clone.

clone size: NA
V gene: TRBV9
J gene: TRBJ1-3
D gene: NA
CDR3 DNA: TGTGCCAGCAGCGATGGGGCGTCGGGAAACACCATATATTTT
CDR3 protein: CASSDGASGNTIYF

clone size: NA
V gene: TRBV30
J gene: TRBJ1-3
D gene: NA
CDR3 DNA: TGTGCCTGGAGTGTAGGGGCGCCGGGCCTAGGAAGCACCATATATTTT
CDR3 protein: CAWSVGAPGLGSTIYF

clone size: NA
V gene: TRBV29-1
J gene: TRBJ2-2
D gene: TRBD2
CDR3 DNA: TGCAGCGTTGTGGTAGTAGCGGGAGGTCTGAGCGGGGAGCTGTTTTTT
CDR3 protein: CSVVVVAGGLSGELFF

clone size: few
V gene: TRBV2
J gene: TRBJ2-1
D gene: TRBD2
CDR3 DNA: TGTGCCAGCAGCCAAAGGAAGGGCCTAGCGGGAGACAATGAGCAGTTCTTC
CDR3 protein: CASSQRKGLAGDNEQFF

clone size: NA
V gene: TRBV19
J gene: TRBJ2-7
D gene: TRBD2
CDR3 DNA: TGTGCCAGTAGACAGACTAGCGGGAGCATCTACGAGCAGTACTTC
CDR3 protein: CASRQTSGSIYEQYF

clone size: few
V gene: TRBV5-1
J gene: TRBJ2-1
D gene: TRBD1
CDR3 DNA: TGCGCCAGCAGCTTGGTGACTTATTTCCAGGGGGCCGATGAGCAGTTCTTC
CDR3 protein: CASSLVTYFQGADEQFF

clone size: few
V gene: TRBV6-1
J gene: TRBJ1-5
D gene: NA
CDR3 DNA: TGTGCCAGCAGTGAATCAGGCAATCAGCCCCAGCATTTT
CDR3 protein: CASSESGNQPQHF

clone size: NA
V gene: TRBV11-3
J gene: TRBJ1-1
D gene: TRBD1
CDR3 DNA: TGTGCCAGCAGCTTAGATCTTGGGGGACAGGCGAACACTGAAGCTTTCTTT
CDR3 protein: CASSLDLGGQANTEAFF

clone size: NA
V gene: TRBV7-9
J gene: TRBJ1-2
D gene: TRBD1
CDR3 DNA: TGTGCCAGCAGCTTGTGGACAGGGGGTTATGGCTACACCTTC
CDR3 protein: CASSLWTGGYGYTF

clone size: NA
V gene: TRBV10-3
J gene: TRBJ1-5
D gene: NA
CDR3 DNA: TGTGCCACTAGTCAGGGGCCCAATCAGCCCCAGCATTTT
CDR3 protein: CATSQGPNQPQHF

clone size: NA
V gene: TRBV7-2
J gene: TRBJ1-5
D gene: TRBD1
CDR3 DNA: TGTGCCAGCAGCGCCGAAACAGGGGCTAATCAGCCCCAGCATTTT
CDR3 protein: CASSAETGANQPQHF

clone size: NA
V gene: TRBV15
J gene: TRBJ2-1
D gene: NA
CDR3 DNA: TGTGCCACCAGCAGAGATGCCCTACGCAATGAGCAGTTCTTC
CDR3 protein: CATSRDALRNEQFF

clone size: NA
V gene: TRBV20-1
J gene: TRBJ1-2
D gene: NA
CDR3 DNA: TGCAGTGCTACTGACCGGACTGACAACTATGGCTACACCTTC
CDR3 protein: CSATDRTDNYGYTF

clone size: NA
V gene: TRBV27
J gene: TRBJ2-3
D gene: TRBD2
CDR3 DNA: TGTGCCAGCAGTTTAGCGGGAGGGGTGGATACGCAGTATTTT
CDR3 protein: CASSLAGGVDTQYF

clone size: NA
V gene: TRBV4-2
J gene: TRBJ2-7
D gene: NA
CDR3 DNA: TGTGCCAGCAGCCAAGTCGGACAGTCAAGCTCCTACGAGCAGTACTTC
CDR3 protein: CASSQVGQSSSYEQYF

clone size: NA
V gene: TRBV7-8
J gene: TRBJ2-2
D gene: NA
CDR3 DNA: TGTGCCAGCAGCGACAATATGGGGGCCATATCAAACACCGGGGAGCTGTTTTTT
CDR3 protein: CASSDNMGAISNTGELFF

clone size: NA
V gene: TRBV20-1
J gene: TRBJ2-7
D gene: TRBD1
CDR3 DNA: TGCAGTGCCAGTTGGACAGGGGTCCCCTACGAGCAGTACTTC
CDR3 protein: CSASWTGVPYEQYF

clone size: NA
V gene: TRBV7-9
J gene: TRBJ1-2
D gene: TRBD1
CDR3 DNA: TGTGCCAGCAGCTTAGGACAGACAGGGGGCCACTATGGCTACACCTTC
CDR3 protein: CASSLGQTGGHYGYTF

clone size: NA
V gene: TRBV6-5
J gene: TRBJ1-1
D gene: NA
CDR3 DNA: TGTGCCAGCGGCGCGGACAGGAACACTGAAGCTTTCTTT
CDR3 protein: CASGADRNTEAFF

clone size: NA
V gene: TRBV6-6
J gene: TRBJ1-1
D gene: NA
CDR3 DNA: TGTGCCAGCAGTTACACGGTACAGGGGAACACTGAAGCTTTCTTT
CDR3 protein: CASSYTVQGNTEAFF

clone size: NA
V gene: TRBV4-1
J gene: TRBJ1-1
D gene: NA
CDR3 DNA: TGCGCCAGCAGCCCCCTTGGGGCTCAAGACACTGAAGCTTTCTTT
CDR3 protein: CASSPLGAQDTEAFF

clone size: NA
V gene: TRBV7-3
J gene: TRBJ2-1
D gene: NA
CDR3 DNA: TGTGCCAGCAGCTTAACACGAGACAATGAGCAGTTCTTC
CDR3 protein: CASSLTRDNEQFF

clone size: NA
V gene: TRBV19
J gene: TRBJ2-1
D gene: TRBD2
CDR3 DNA: TGTGCCAGTTCCCGGACTAGCGGGAGGAATGAGCAGTTCTTC
CDR3 protein: CASSRTSGRNEQFF

clone size: NA
V gene: TRBV19
J gene: TRBJ1-6
D gene: NA
CDR3 DNA: TGTGCCAGCTCTCGGAAAGCGACGTATAATTCACCCCTCCACTTT
CDR3 protein: CASSRKATYNSPLHF

clone size: NA
V gene: TRBV30
J gene: TRBJ2-3
D gene: NA
CDR3 DNA: TGTGCCTGGAAATGGGCGGGGAGGACAGATACGCAGTATTTT
CDR3 protein: CAWKWAGRTDTQYF

clone size: NA
V gene: TRBV10-3
J gene: TRBJ1-2
D gene: TRBD1
CDR3 DNA: TGTGCCATCAGCACAGGGGCAAATTATGGCTACACCTTC
CDR3 protein: CAISTGANYGYTF

clone size: NA
V gene: TRBV30
J gene: TRBJ1-4
D gene: NA
CDR3 DNA: TGTGCCTGGAGGAACAGGTGGAATGATGAAAAACTGTTTTTT
CDR3 protein: CAWRNRWNDEKLFF

clone size: NA
V gene: TRBV7-2
J gene: TRBJ2-7
D gene: NA
CDR3 DNA: TGTGCCAGCAGCTTAGAAAGGGAGAGGGAGCAGTACTTC
CDR3 protein: CASSLEREREQYF

clone size: NA
V gene: TRBV5-1
J gene: TRBJ1-6
D gene: NA
CDR3 DNA: TGCGCCAGCAGCTTCAGTCAGGGGAATTCACCCCTCCACTTT
CDR3 protein: CASSFSQGNSPLHF

clone size: large
V gene: TRBV2
J gene: TRBJ1-2
D gene: NA
CDR3 DNA: TGTGCCAGCAAGTTGGGAGTTAACTATGGCTACACCTTC
CDR3 protein: CASKLGVNYGYTF

clone size: once
V gene: TRBV28
J gene: TRBJ1-3
D gene: NA
CDR3 DNA: TGTGCCAGCCTGGGGGCGTCTGGAAACACCATATATTTT
CDR3 protein: CASLGASGNTIYF

clone size: NA
V gene: TRBV5-1
J gene: TRBJ2-6
D gene: NA
CDR3 DNA: TGCGCCAGCAGCTTGGGAGCGACTGGGGCCAACGTCCTGACTTTC
CDR3 protein: CASSLGATGANVLTF

clone size: NA
V gene: TRBV5-4
J gene: TRBJ2-2
D gene: NA
CDR3 DNA: TGTGCCAGCAGCTTCGACCTCCGGGCCGGGGAGCTGTTTTTT
CDR3 protein: CASSFDLRAGELFF

clone size: few
V gene: TRBV3-1/TRBV3-2
J gene: TRBJ2-7
D gene: NA
CDR3 DNA: TGTGCCAGCAGCCAGAATACCGGGAGCGAGCAGTACTTC
CDR3 protein: CASSQNTGSEQYF

clone size: NA
V gene: TRBV6-5
J gene: TRBJ1-2
D gene: NA
CDR3 DNA: TGTGCCAGCAGTTACAATAGGGGCGGCTACACCTTC
CDR3 protein: CASSYNRGGYTF

clone size: NA
V gene: TRBV18
J gene: TRBJ2-5
D gene: NA
CDR3 DNA: TGTGCCAGCTCACCCCAGAGGACACTCACCCAAGAGACCCAGTACTTC
CDR3 protein: CASSPQRTLTQETQYF

clone size: NA
V gene: TRBV7-9
J gene: TRBJ2-2
D gene: TRBD1
CDR3 DNA: TGTGCCAGCAGCTTTCCCGACAGGGGGAACACCGGGGAGCTGTTTTTT
CDR3 protein: CASSFPDRGNTGELFF

clone size: NA
V gene: TRBV18
J gene: TRBJ1-2
D gene: NA
CDR3 DNA: TGTGCCAGCTCACCAAGCGAGTTTAACTATGGCTACACCTTC
CDR3 protein: CASSPSEFNYGYTF

clone size: NA
V gene: TRBV10-3
J gene: TRBJ1-2
D gene: NA
CDR3 DNA: TGTGCCATCAGCCCGGGACCCCCGCGGGGTGGCTACACCTTC
CDR3 protein: CAISPGPPRGGYTF

clone size: once
V gene: TRBV2
J gene: TRBJ2-5
D gene: TRBD2
CDR3 DNA: TGTGCCAGCAGTGTGGGACTAGCGAATCGGGAGACCCAGTACTTC
CDR3 protein: CASSVGLANRETQYF

clone size: NA
V gene: TRBV5-1
J gene: TRBJ1-4
D gene: NA
CDR3 DNA: TGCGCCAGCAGCTTGGAAGGGGGAGATGAAAAACTGTTTTTT
CDR3 protein: CASSLEGGDEKLFF

clone size: NA
V gene: TRBV6-1
J gene: TRBJ1-4
D gene: NA
CDR3 DNA: TGTGCCAGCAGTGCTGGACAGTTTTACTTTGCAACTAATGAAAAACTGTTTTTT
CDR3 protein: CASSAGQFYFATNEKLFF

clone size: NA
V gene: TRBV5-8
J gene: TRBJ2-2
D gene: NA
CDR3 DNA: TGTGCCAGCAGCCGCCTTCCTCTAGCGACAAACACCGGGGAGCTGTTTTTT
CDR3 protein: CASSRLPLATNTGELFF

clone size: NA
V gene: TRBV7-9
J gene: TRBJ1-2
D gene: TRBD1
CDR3 DNA: TGTGCCAGCAGCTTAGCAACAGGGGATGGCTACACCTTC
CDR3 protein: CASSLATGDGYTF

clone size: NA
V gene: TRBV27
J gene: TRBJ2-7
D gene: NA
CDR3 DNA: TGTGCCAGCAGTCGCAGCAGGGGACCCTACTACGAGCAGTACTTC
CDR3 protein: CASSRSRGPYYEQYF